This T cell receptor beta chain was obtained from a study of post-analysis software for immune sequencing data. The study, taken as a whole, reports: Roughly 5 TRBV segments, TRBV5-6, TRBV5-1 and TRBV20-1 among them, were found more frequent in patients than controls.

Unique molecular identifiers tagged the TCR beta cDNA libraries. TCRdb redid the calling of the PCR reads with MiXCR, one entry per CDR3 protein. The sample has more than 500,000 distinct CDR3 sequences, under 40% seen once; the top ten hold around 6%. V lost 1 base to trimming and J lost 6 bases; unmatched junction nucleotides: 9. The CDR3 contains 17 residues. Germline V gene sequence: CDR1 MGHRA, CDR2 YSYEKL. Comment on this clonotype: Its specificity is unknown.

This TCR was sampled from a girl aged 2-17 years with multiple sclerosis. The chain joins TRBV4-1 to TRBJ2-3, with 11 positions matching TRBD2. Sequencing input: blood. The CDR3 spells CASSQAVAGGFADTQYF. In nucleotides, the CDR3 is TGCGCCAGCAGCCAAGCGGTAGCGGGGGGGTTCGCGGATACGCAGTATTTT.